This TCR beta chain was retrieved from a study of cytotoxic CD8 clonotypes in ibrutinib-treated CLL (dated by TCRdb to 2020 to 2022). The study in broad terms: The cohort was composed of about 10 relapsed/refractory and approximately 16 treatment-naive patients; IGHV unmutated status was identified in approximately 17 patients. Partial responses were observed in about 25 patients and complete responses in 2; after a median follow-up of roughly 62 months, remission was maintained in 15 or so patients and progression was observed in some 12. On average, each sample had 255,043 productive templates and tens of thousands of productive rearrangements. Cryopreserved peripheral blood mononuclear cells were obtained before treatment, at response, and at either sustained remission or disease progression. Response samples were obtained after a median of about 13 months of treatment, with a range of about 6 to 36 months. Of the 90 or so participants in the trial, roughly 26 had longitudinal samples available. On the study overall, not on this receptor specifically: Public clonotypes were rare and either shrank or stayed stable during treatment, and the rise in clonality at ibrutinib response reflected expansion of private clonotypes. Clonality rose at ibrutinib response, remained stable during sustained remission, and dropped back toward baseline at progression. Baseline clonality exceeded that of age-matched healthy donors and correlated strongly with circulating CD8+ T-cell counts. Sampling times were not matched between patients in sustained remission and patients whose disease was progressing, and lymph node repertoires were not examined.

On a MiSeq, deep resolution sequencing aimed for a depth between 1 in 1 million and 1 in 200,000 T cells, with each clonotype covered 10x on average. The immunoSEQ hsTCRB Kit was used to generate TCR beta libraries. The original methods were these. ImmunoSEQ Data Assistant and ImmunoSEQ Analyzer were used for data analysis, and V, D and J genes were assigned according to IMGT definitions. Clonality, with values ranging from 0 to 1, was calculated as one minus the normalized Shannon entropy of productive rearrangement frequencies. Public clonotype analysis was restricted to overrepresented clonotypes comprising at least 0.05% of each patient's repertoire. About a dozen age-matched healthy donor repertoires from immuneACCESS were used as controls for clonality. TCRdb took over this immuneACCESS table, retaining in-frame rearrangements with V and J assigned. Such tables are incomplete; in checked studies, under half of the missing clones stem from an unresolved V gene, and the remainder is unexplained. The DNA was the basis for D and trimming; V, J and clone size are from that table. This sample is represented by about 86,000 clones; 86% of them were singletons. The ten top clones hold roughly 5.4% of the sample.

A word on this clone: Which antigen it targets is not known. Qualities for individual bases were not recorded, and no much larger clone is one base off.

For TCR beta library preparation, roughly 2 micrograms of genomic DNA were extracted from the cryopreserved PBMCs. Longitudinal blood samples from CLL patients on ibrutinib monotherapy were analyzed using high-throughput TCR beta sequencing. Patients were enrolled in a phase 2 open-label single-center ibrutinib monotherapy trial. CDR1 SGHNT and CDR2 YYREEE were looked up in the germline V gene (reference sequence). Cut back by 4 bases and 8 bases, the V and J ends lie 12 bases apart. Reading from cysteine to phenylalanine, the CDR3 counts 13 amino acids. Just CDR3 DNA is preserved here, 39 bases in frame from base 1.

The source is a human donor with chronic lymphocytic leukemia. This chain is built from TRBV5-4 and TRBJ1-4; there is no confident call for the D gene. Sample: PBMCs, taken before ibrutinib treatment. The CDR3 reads CASSPPGHEKLFF. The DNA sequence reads TGTGCCAGCAGCCCGCCGGGCCACGAAAAACTGTTTTTT.